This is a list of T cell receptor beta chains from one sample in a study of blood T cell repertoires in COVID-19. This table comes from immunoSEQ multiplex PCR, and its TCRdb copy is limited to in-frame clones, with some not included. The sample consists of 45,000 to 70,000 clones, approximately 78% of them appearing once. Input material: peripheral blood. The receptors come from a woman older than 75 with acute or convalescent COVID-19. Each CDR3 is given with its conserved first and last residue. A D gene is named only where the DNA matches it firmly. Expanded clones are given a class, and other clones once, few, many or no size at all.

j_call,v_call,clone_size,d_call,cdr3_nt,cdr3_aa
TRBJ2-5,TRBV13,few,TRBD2,TGTGCCAGCAGCCAGGCGGGACTAGCGGGCCTCGAGACCCAGTACTTC,CASSQAGLAGLETQYF
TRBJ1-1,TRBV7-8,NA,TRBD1,TGTGCCAGCAGCCGAGGGACAGGGGGCACTGAAGCTTTCTTT,CASSRGTGGTEAFF
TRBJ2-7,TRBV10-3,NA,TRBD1,TGTGCCATCAGAAAGACAGGGACCTCCTACGAGCAGTACTTC,CAIRKTGTSYEQYF
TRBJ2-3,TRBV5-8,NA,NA,TGTGCCAGCAGCTTGGGTGGGGCCAACACAGATACGCAGTATTTT,CASSLGGANTDTQYF
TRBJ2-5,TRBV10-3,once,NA,TGTGCCATCAGTTCCTCGGGGGGCGTTGAGACCCAGTACTTC,CAISSSGGVETQYF
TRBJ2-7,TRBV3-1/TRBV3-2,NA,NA,TGTGCCAGCAGCCAAGAAGGGAGTCCAGGGGCCTCCTACGAGCAGTACTTC,CASSQEGSPGASYEQYF
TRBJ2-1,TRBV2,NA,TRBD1,TGTGCCAGCAGTCGGGACAGGGCATCCTACAATGAGCAGTTCTTC,CASSRDRASYNEQFF
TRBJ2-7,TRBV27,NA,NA,TGTGCCAGCAGCTCGACGAGGAACCCATACGAGCAGTACTTC,CASSSTRNPYEQYF
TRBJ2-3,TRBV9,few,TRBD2,TGTGCCAGCAGCGTAGTGGGAGGGGTACGTGCTAGCACAGATACGCAGTATTTT,CASSVVGGVRASTDTQYF
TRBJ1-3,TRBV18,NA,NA,TGTGCCAGCTCACCACGAGAATGGGGCACTGGAAACACCATATATTTT,CASSPREWGTGNTIYF
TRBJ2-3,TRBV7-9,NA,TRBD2,TGTGCCAGCAGCTACGGGACTAGCGGGGGCACAGATACGCAGTATTTT,CASSYGTSGGTDTQYF
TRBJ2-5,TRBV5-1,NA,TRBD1,TGCGCCAGCAGCCTCGGACAGGGTCCCAGTTGGGAGACCCAGTACTTC,CASSLGQGPSWETQYF
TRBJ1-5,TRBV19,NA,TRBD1,TGTGCCAGTAGGAAATCAGGGGGCCTGGATCAGCCCCAGCATTTT,CASRKSGGLDQPQHF
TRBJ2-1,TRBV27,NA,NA,TGTGCCAGCAGTTTATCACCGGTAACCTTCTACAATGAGCAGTTCTTC,CASSLSPVTFYNEQFF
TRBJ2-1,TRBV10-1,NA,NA,TGCGCCAGCAGTGCGGGAGTTGGACCAAACAATGAGCAGTTCTTC,CASSAGVGPNNEQFF
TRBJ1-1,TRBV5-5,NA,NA,TGTGCCAGCAGCTTGGTGGCGAACACTGAAGCTTTCTTT,CASSLVANTEAFF
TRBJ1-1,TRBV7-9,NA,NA,TGTGCCAGCAGCTTATTCGGGGGGGAGACTGAAGCTTTCTTT,CASSLFGGETEAFF
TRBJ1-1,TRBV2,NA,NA,TGTGCCAGCAAAGCGGGACGGCTGAACACTGAAGCTTTCTTT,CASKAGRLNTEAFF
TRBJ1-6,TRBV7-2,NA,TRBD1,TGTGCCAGCAGCTATCAACCAGGGGGCTATAATTCACCCCTCCACTTT,CASSYQPGGYNSPLHF
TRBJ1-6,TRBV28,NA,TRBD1,TGTGCCAGCAGCTCACGGACAGGGTCAAATTCACCCCTCCACTTT,CASSSRTGSNSPLHF
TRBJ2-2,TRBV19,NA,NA,TGTGCCAGTAGTATAGAAATAGCGGCCGGGGAGCTGTTTTTT,CASSIEIAAGELFF
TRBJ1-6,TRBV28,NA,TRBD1,TGTGCCAGCAGCCCCCCAGGGGGGCGGGGTTCACCCCTCCACTTT,CASSPPGGRGSPLHF
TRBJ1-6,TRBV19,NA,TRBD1,TGTGCCTCTCAGAGACAGGGGTATAATTCACCCCTCCACTTT,CASQRQGYNSPLHF
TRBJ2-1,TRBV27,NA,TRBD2,TGTGCCAGCAGTTTATCTAAGACTAGCGGGAGAAAGAATGAGCAGTTCTTC,CASSLSKTSGRKNEQFF
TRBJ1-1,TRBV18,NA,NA,TGTGCCAGCTCACTTAAACAGGCTGGGAACACTGAAGCTTTCTTT,CASSLKQAGNTEAFF
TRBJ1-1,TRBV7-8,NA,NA,TGTGCCAGCGGCGGAATGAGGCGGACTAACTTGAACACTGAAGCTTTCTTT,CASGGMRRTNLNTEAFF
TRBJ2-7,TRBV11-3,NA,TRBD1,TGTGCCAGCAGCTTAGCGGGGACAGGGGAATACGAGCAGTACTTC,CASSLAGTGEYEQYF
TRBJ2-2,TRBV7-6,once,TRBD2,TGTGCCAGCAGCATCCAGCGGGGGGCAGGGGCCGGGGAGCTGTTTTTT,CASSIQRGAGAGELFF
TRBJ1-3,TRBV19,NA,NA,TGTGCCAGTAGTATGCCCCAACCGCGGTCTGGAAACACCATATATTTT,CASSMPQPRSGNTIYF
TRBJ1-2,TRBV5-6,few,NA,TGTGCCAGCAAAGGTGTGGGGCCAAACTATGGCTACACCTTC,CASKGVGPNYGYTF
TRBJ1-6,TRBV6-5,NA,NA,TGTGCCAGCAGTTACAGGGGGATTAATTCACCCCTCCACTTT,CASSYRGINSPLHF
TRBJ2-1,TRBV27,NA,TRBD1,TGTGCCAGCAGTTTAGCATCCGGGGGACAGGGGGCCTACAATGAGCAGTTCTTC,CASSLASGGQGAYNEQFF
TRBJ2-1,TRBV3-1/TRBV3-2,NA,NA,TGTGCCAGCAGCCATCCCGCGGCCTACAATGAGCAGTTCTTC,CASSHPAAYNEQFF
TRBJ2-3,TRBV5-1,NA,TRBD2,TGCGCCAGCAGCCCGGGACTAGTCATGGATACGCAGTATTTT,CASSPGLVMDTQYF
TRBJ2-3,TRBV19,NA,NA,TGTGCCAGTAGTACGAGACAGGGCACAGATACGCAGTATTTT,CASSTRQGTDTQYF
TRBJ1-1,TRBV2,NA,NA,TGTGCCAGCACCTATGAAGAGGGGAACACTGAAGCTTTCTTT,CASTYEEGNTEAFF
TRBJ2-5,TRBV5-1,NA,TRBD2,TGCGCCAGCAACCGACTAGCGGGAGGACAAGAGACCCAGTACTTC,CASNRLAGGQETQYF
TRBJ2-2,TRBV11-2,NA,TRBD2,TGTGCCAGCAGCCCACTAGCGGCAAACACCGGGGAGCTGTTTTTT,CASSPLAANTGELFF
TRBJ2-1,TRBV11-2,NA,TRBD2,TGTGCCAGCAGCTTAGAGCGGACTAGCAATGAGCAGTTCTTC,CASSLERTSNEQFF
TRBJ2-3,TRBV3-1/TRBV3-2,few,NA,TGTGCCAGCAGCCAAGAAGTCGGAGATACGCAGTATTTT,CASSQEVGDTQYF
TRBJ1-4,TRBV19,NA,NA,TGTGCCAGTAGTATACAGGTTAATGAAAAACTGTTTTTT,CASSIQVNEKLFF
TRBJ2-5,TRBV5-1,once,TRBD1,TGCGCCAGCAGCTCCCCGGGACAGATTGAAGAGACCCAGTACTTC,CASSSPGQIEETQYF
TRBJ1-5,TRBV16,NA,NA,TGTGCCAGCAGCCAACAGGGCTATCAGCCCCAGCATTTT,CASSQQGYQPQHF
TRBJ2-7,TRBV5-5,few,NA,TGTGCCAGCAGTATTAGCTACGAGCAGTACTTC,CASSISYEQYF
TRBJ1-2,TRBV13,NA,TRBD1,TGTGCCAGCAGCTACCCCGGGACAGGGATGGTGTATGGCTACACCTTC,CASSYPGTGMVYGYTF
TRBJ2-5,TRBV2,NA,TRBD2,TGTGCCAGCAAAGGGACTAGCAGCCAAGAGACCCAGTACTTC,CASKGTSSQETQYF
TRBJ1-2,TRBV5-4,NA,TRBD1,TGTGCCAGCAGCTTGGACAGGGGGGTCGATGGCTACACCTTC,CASSLDRGVDGYTF
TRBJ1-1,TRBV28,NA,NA,TGTGCCAGCAGTTTATCGGGGACACCGAACACTGAAGCTTTCTTT,CASSLSGTPNTEAFF
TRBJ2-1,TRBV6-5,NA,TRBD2,TGTGCCAGCAGACTAGCGGGAGTTAAGGAGCAGTTCTTC,CASRLAGVKEQFF
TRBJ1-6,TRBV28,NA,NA,TGTGCCAGCAGACGGCAGGATAATTCACCCCTCCACTTT,CASRRQDNSPLHF
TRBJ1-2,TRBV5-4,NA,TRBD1,TGTGCCAGCACCCGGGACAGGGACTATGGCTACACCTTC,CASTRDRDYGYTF
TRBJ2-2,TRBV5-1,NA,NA,TGCGCCAGCAGGTTGGACAGATCCACCGGGGAGCTGTTTTTT,CASRLDRSTGELFF
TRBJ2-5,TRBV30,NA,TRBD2,TGTGCCTGGGGACTAGCCCAGAGGACCCAGTACTTC,CAWGLAQRTQYF
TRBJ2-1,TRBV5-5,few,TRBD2,TGTGCCAGCAGCGCTCGGGACTACCGGGGGAATGAGCAGTTCTTC,CASSARDYRGNEQFF